Listed here are 31 T cell receptor beta chains from one sample, sequenced in a study of blood T cell repertoires in COVID-19. The method was immunoSEQ multiplex PCR; TCRdb's version includes in-frame clones alone and lacks a portion of them. The repertoire consists of almost 350,000 clones, with about 90% occurring once and the leading ten covering approximately 0.97%. Sequenced sample: PBMCs or T cells enriched from blood (not recorded which). The source is a woman under 40 who had been exposed to COVID-19.

The V and J genes are TRBV28 and TRBJ2-6; 8 bases match TRBD1. Germline CDR1 MDHEN, CDR2 SYDVKM. The junction had 9 bases not matched to a gene; V was cut back by 5 bases and J by 0 bases. This CDR3 region has 18 residues. The CDR3 is CASSPNRGTSSGANVLTF. CDR3 in DNA: TGTGCCAGCAGTCCCAACAGGGGGACGAGCTCTGGGGCCAACGTCCTGACTTTC.

The rearrangement joins TRBV4-1 to TRBJ2-3; 7 nucleotides agree with TRBD2. Per the germline V gene, CDR1 is MGHRA and CDR2 is YSYEKL. This CDR3 is 16 amino acids long. J gave up 0 bases and V 4 bases, and 7 bases lay outside the gene matches. DNA for the CDR3: TGCGCCAGCAGCCGGTCACTAGCGACAAGCACAGATACGCAGTATTTT. This encodes CASSRSLATSTDTQYF.

This chain joins TRBV18 and TRBJ1-3; TRBD1 matches 10 bases. The germline V gene has CDR1 KGHSH and CDR2 LQKENI. J gave up 2 bases and V 2 bases, and 0 bases lay outside the gene matches. This CDR3 region has 15 residues. Written as DNA, the CDR3 is TGTGCCAGCTCACCAGGACAGGGGGCTGGAAACACCATATATTTT. Residues: CASSPGQGAGNTIYF.

The rearrangement uses TRBV7-9 and TRBJ1-2; a weak D match, TRBD1 (6 bases). V lost 2 bases, J lost 1 base, and 20 bases lay in between. Looked up from germline, CDR1 is SEHNR and CDR2 is FQNEAQ (reference sequence). There are 18 residues in the CDR3. DNA of the CDR3: TGTGCCAGCAGCTTACCCAGGGGCTCTACCATTCTTAACTATGGCTACACCTTC. Protein product: CASSLPRGSTILNYGYTF. Variable domain in full (rest from reference TRBV7-9 and TRBJ1-2): DTGVSQNPRHKITKRGQNVTFRCDPISEHNRLYWYRQTLGQGPEFLTYFQNEAQLEKSRLLSDRFSAERPKGSFSTLEIQRTEQGDSAMYLCASSLPRGSTILNYGYTFGSGTRLTVV.

The chain carries TRBV5-1 and TRBJ2-7, with 13 bases aligning to TRBD2. J was trimmed by 5 bases and V by 2 bases; bases with no gene match: 7. CDR3 length equals 16 residues. Germline assignment: CDR1 SGHRS and CDR2 YFSETQ. The CDR3, as DNA: TGCGCCAGCAGCTTTGTACTAGCGGGAGGGGTCGACGAGCAGTACTTC. It codes for CASSFVLAGGVDEQYF.

V is TRBV11-2 and J is TRBJ2-5; D unresolved. The germline CDR1 and CDR2 sequences are SGHAT and FQNNGV. The CDR3 has 11 residues. The V end was cut by 5 bases, the J end by 7 bases, with 8 bases between. CDR3 protein: CASSALGTQYF. The CDR3 DNA reads TGTGCCAGCAGCGCCCTCGGGACCCAGTACTTC.

As for this clone: Other DNA sequences in the sample encode the same CDR3. The chain is built from TRBV4-1 and TRBJ2-7, with D uncertain. CDR1 is MGHRA, CDR2 YSYEKL, per germline. This CDR3 is built from 14 residues. Trimming removed 0 bases at V and 1 base at J, with 7 bases between. CDR3 sequence reads: CASSQEDFSYEQYF. The CDR3 DNA is TGCGCCAGCAGCCAAGAAGACTTTTCCTACGAGCAGTACTTC.

This clone occurred a few times. The gene calls are TRBV7-9 and TRBJ2-7, with 8 bases identical to TRBD2. The CDR3 consists of 16 residues. The germline gives CDR1 SEHNR, CDR2 FQNEAQ (reference sequence). The V segment lost 2 bases and the J segment 6 bases; nucleotides outside the gene matches: 12. CDR3 coding DNA: TGTGCCAGCAGCTTATCGGGAGGGCCTCACAAAATCGAGCAGTACTTC. Its protein is CASSLSGGPHKIEQYF.

The rearrangement joins TRBV10-3 to TRBJ1-5, with 9 nucleotides matching TRBD1. Trimming removed 10 bases from V and 0 bases from J; junction bases left unmatched: 7. The CDR3 spans 15 residues. The germline V gene encodes CDR1 ENHRY and CDR2 SYGVKD. CDR3 loop: CATRTGANSNQPQHF. The CDR3 DNA sequence: TGTGCCACCCGGACAGGGGCAAATAGCAATCAGCCCCAGCATTTT.

The CDR3 coding sequence is TGTGCCAGCAGCTCACTGACTAGCAGGTACAATGAGCAGTTCTTC. Encoded protein: CASSSLTSRYNEQFF. V is TRBV7-8 and J is TRBJ2-1; TRBD2 matches at 7 bases. The V gene end was trimmed by 4 bases and the J gene end by 4 bases; junction bases not matched to a gene: 7. This CDR3 is 15 amino acids long. Germline lookup yields CDR1 SGHVS and CDR2 FQNEAQ.

This chain links TRBV15 with TRBJ1-3, with a possible D match to TRBD1 (6 bases). V was trimmed by 6 bases and J by 2 bases, leaving 14 bases between them. Germline CDR1 is LNHNV and CDR2 is YYDKDF (reference sequence). The CDR3 has 15 amino acids. CDR3 protein: CATRADSVPGNTIYF. CDR3 bases: TGTGCCACCAGAGCGGACAGCGTTCCTGGAAACACCATATATTTT. The whole variable domain, filled in from reference TRBV15 and TRBJ1-3, reads DAMVIQNPRYQVTQFGKPVTLSCSQTLNHNVMYWYQQKSSQAPKLLFHYYDKDFNNEADTPDNFQSRRPNTSFCFLDIRSPGLGDTAMYLCATRADSVPGNTIYFGEGSWLTVV.

The V and J genes are TRBV10-1 and TRBJ2-1; 13 bases match TRBD2. Trimming removed 3 bases from V and 8 bases from J; junction bases left unmatched: 7. Germline-derived CDR1 and CDR2 are WNHNN and SYGVQD (reference sequence). The CDR3 has 16 residues. CDR3 sequence (DNA): TGCGCCAGCAGTGACCCCGGACTAGCGGGAGACTATGAGCAGTTCTTC. This translates into CASSDPGLAGDYEQFF.

The genes are TRBV11-2 and TRBJ1-1; D is possibly TRBD1 (6 bases). CDR1 is SGHAT and CDR2 is FQNNGV in the germline V gene. The ends were cut back, 5 bases at V and 3 bases at J, with 19 bases in the middle. The CDR3 runs to 16 residues. CDR3: CASSLNRAGGYTEAFF. In nucleotides, the CDR3 is TGTGCCAGCAGCCTAAACAGGGCAGGAGGTTACACTGAAGCTTTCTTT.

The rearrangement uses TRBV27 and TRBJ2-3, with TRBD2 identical over 10 bases. Trimming at V came to 5 bases and at J to 4 bases, leaving 3 bases not matched to a gene. Germline V lookup: CDR1 MNHEY, CDR2 SMNVEV (reference sequence). The CDR3 loop spans 14 amino acids. CDR3 DNA: TGTGCCAGCAGTCTAGCGGGAGCGGCAGATACGCAGTATTTT. The encoded protein is CASSLAGAADTQYF.

This sequence joins TRBV16 and TRBJ2-7, with D maybe TRBD1 (6 bases). V was trimmed by 0 bases and J by 2 bases, leaving 8 bases between them. Germline lookup yields CDR1 KGHSY and CDR2 FQNENV. The CDR3 is 14 amino acids. CDR3 residues: CASSQSQGPYEQYF. DNA for the CDR3: TGTGCCAGCAGCCAATCTCAGGGGCCCTACGAGCAGTACTTC.

The chain uses TRBV2 and TRBJ1-6, with 7 positions matching TRBD1. J was trimmed by 4 bases and V by 7 bases; bases with no gene match: 7. The CDR3 is 15 residues long. Germline V CDR1 and CDR2: SNHLY, FYNNEI. The CDR3 DNA reads as TGTGCCAGCAATCCTGACAGGGTTTATAATTCACCCCTCCACTTT. Residues: CASNPDRVYNSPLHF.

The chain carries TRBV7-9 and TRBJ2-1; D might be TRBD2 (5 bases). The V gene lost 5 bases and the J gene lost 0 bases, with 14 bases spanning the gap. Germline V CDR1 and CDR2: SEHNR, FQNEAQ (reference sequence). The CDR3 consists of 16 residues. As DNA, the CDR3 is TGTGCCAGCAGCCCCCTTTCGGGGAGCTCCTACAATGAGCAGTTCTTC. This encodes CASSPLSGSSYNEQFF. Full variable domain (rest looked up from reference TRBV7-9 and TRBJ2-1): DTGVSQNPRHKITKRGQNVTFRCDPISEHNRLYWYRQTLGQGPEFLTYFQNEAQLEKSRLLSDRFSAERPKGSFSTLEIQRTEQGDSAMYLCASSPLSGSSYNEQFFGPGTRLTVL.

J is TRBJ2-4 and V is TRBV28; TRBD2 aligns across 8 bases. CDR1 and CDR2 from the germline V gene are MDHEN and SYDVKM. This CDR3 region has 13 residues. The J segment lost 6 bases and the V segment lost 6 bases, leaving 4 bases of the junction unmatched. Here the CDR3 DNA reads TGTGCCAGCAGACAAGGGACTAGAAACATTCAGTACTTC. This translates into CASRQGTRNIQYF.

The CDR3 is CASNAGGGEKLFF. CDR3 nucleotides: TGCGCCAGCAATGCAGGCGGGGGCGAAAAACTGTTTTTT. The chain joins TRBV10-1 to TRBJ1-4; possible D gene TRBD1, 6 bases. Trimming removed 7 bases from V and 8 bases from J, with 14 bases in between. Germline V gene lookup returns CDR1 WNHNN and CDR2 SYGVQD (reference sequence). This CDR3 region has 13 residues.

The chain recombines TRBV6-5 with TRBJ2-1, with D possibly being TRBD1 (5 bases). Germline lookup yields CDR1 MNHEY and CDR2 SVGAGI. V dropped 8 bases and J dropped 5 bases, with 13 bases sitting between them. This CDR3 has 13 residues. The CDR3 DNA follows: TGTGCCAGCGGGGCAGGGTTCCACAATGAGCAGTTCTTC. Translated: CASGAGFHNEQFF.

The chain is built from TRBV11-3 and TRBJ1-2; tentatively, D is TRBD1 (6 bases). The germline CDR1 and CDR2 sequences are SGHNT and YENEEA. V lost 4 bases and J lost 8, with 14 bases in between. CDR3 length: 13 amino acids. CDR3 bases: TGTGCCAGCAGCTCAGGGGACGAATACGGCTACACCTTC. Protein sequence: CASSSGDEYGYTF.

This clone was counted once. This chain joins TRBV9 and TRBJ2-7, with TRBD1 matching 8 bases. Looked up from germline, CDR1 is SGDLS and CDR2 is YYNGEE. This CDR3 is built from 15 residues. With V trimmed by 4 bases and J by 2 bases, 8 bases remained unmatched. The CDR3 reads CASSIRGQAAYEQYF. The DNA of the CDR3 is TGTGCCAGCAGCATACGGGGACAGGCGGCCTACGAGCAGTACTTC.

V gene TRBV6-5 combines with J gene TRBJ2-7; D is perhaps TRBD2 (5 bases). Germline CDR1 is MNHEY and CDR2 is SVGAGI. V lost 3 bases and J lost 3, with 9 bases in between. The CDR3 has 13 residues. For the CDR3, the DNA is TGTGCCAGCAGTTATGGGGAGCACTACGAGCAGTACTTC. It translates to CASSYGEHYEQYF.

The rearrangement joins TRBV7-3 to TRBJ2-2; TRBD2 matches at 9 bases. Germline lookup yields CDR1 SGHTA and CDR2 FQGTGA. V shed 5 bases and J 5 bases; nucleotides not matched to a gene: 9. There are 16 residues in the CDR3. The CDR3 nucleotides are TGTGCCAGCAGCCGAGCGGGAGGTGGGGGAACCGGGGAGCTGTTTTTT. Protein product: CASSRAGGGGTGELFF.

The chain joins TRBV24-1 to TRBJ2-7, with 7 bases that match TRBD1. CDR1 and CDR2 from the germline V gene are KGHDR and SFDVKD. The CDR3 sequence is 12 residues long. Losses at the gene ends were 6 bases for V and 4 bases for J; bases not matched to a gene: 2. In DNA form, the CDR3 reads TGTGCCACCAGTCCACAGGGGTACGAGCAGTACTTC. The encoded protein is CATSPQGYEQYF.

About this clone: At one end, the junction sequence differs from germline, possibly due to a read error. The CDR3 sequence is CASSHHRGSGWETQYF. CDR3 bases: TGTGCTAGCAGCCACCACAGGGGGAGTGGATGGGAGACCCAGTACTTC. The genes are TRBV7-7 and TRBJ2-5; 8 bases match TRBD1. In germline, CDR1 is SSHAT, CDR2 FNYEAQ (reference sequence). The CDR3 is 16 amino acids.

The rearrangement uses TRBV27 and TRBJ1-1; 7 positions agree with TRBD1. Trimming at V came to 5 bases and at J to 5 bases, leaving 11 bases not matched to a gene. In germline, CDR1 is MNHEY, CDR2 SMNVEV (reference sequence). This CDR3 spans 15 amino acids. The CDR3 DNA is TGTGCCAGCAGTGAAAGGACAGGCCGATGGACTGAAGCTTTCTTT. Protein product: CASSERTGRWTEAFF.

The genes are TRBV11-2 and TRBJ1-1, with 8 bases matching TRBD1. After removal of 0 bases from V and 0 bases from J, the junction contained 3 bases not matched to a gene. CDR1 is SGHAT, CDR2 FQNNGV, per germline. The CDR3 has 16 amino acids. CDR3 DNA: TGTGCCAGCAGCTTAGAACGGACAGGGTTGAACACTGAAGCTTTCTTT. Protein: CASSLERTGLNTEAFF.

The chain recombines TRBV3-1 (or the pseudogene TRBV3-2) with TRBJ2-7, with D uncertain. From germline, CDR1 is LGHDT and CDR2 YNNKEL (reference sequence). This CDR3 is 14 amino acids long. Trimming took 0 bases from V and 3 from J, leaving 9 bases between them. This CDR3 is CASSQDRGYYEQYF. The CDR3, as DNA: TGTGCCAGCAGCCAAGATCGCGGATACTACGAGCAGTACTTC.

The chain links TRBV19 to TRBJ1-1, with D perhaps TRBD1 (5 bases). Germline values: CDR1 LNHDA, CDR2 SQIVND (reference sequence). Between the trimmed V and J ends, which lost 9 bases and 6 bases, there was a span of 20 bases. This CDR3 contains 14 residues. The DNA for the CDR3 is TGTGCCAGCTCGATCCAGGGTAAGTCGGCTGAAGCTTTCTTT. Translating it yields CASSIQGKSAEAFF.

The chain has TRBV28 and TRBJ1-2; a weak D match, TRBD1 (5 bases). V was shortened by 6 bases and J by 5 bases, with 10 bases between the two germline ends. The CDR3 is 12 residues long. The germline V gene has CDR1 MDHEN and CDR2 SYDVKM. The CDR3 is CASSLTAYGYTF. For the CDR3, the DNA is TGTGCCAGCAGCCTGACAGCATATGGCTACACCTTC.